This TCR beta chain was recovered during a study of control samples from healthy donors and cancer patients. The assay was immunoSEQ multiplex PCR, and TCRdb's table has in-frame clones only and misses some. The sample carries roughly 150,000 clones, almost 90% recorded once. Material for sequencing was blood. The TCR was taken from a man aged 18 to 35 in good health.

CDR3 DNA sequence: TGTGCCAGCAGGGGGAGGGCAGGGGGAGAGCAGTACTTC. Its protein is CASRGRAGGEQYF. This chain connects TRBV12-3 or TRBV12-4 to TRBJ2-7; perhaps D is TRBD1 or TRBD2 (7 bases each). V lost 6 bases and J lost 7, with 16 bases in between. This CDR3 is 13 amino acids long.